The clone carrying this T cell receptor beta chain was recorded a few times. CDR3 length equals 16 residues. The V gene end was trimmed by 0 bases and the J gene end by 5 bases; junction bases not matched to a gene: 8. Germline CDR1 SGDLS, CDR2 YYNGEE. Specified time point: after dendritic cell vaccination, including at tumor progression/relapse. The source of the sample is a study of glioma-infiltrating T cells after dendritic cell vaccination. Assay: immunoSEQ multiplex PCR; the TCRdb copy retains only in-frame clones and omits some. The table shows 55,000 to 75,000 clones, with roughly 80% occurring only once.

The receptor's source is a human donor with glioblastoma. The V call is TRBV9, the J call TRBJ1-2; 9 nucleotides align to TRBD1. Specimen: blood, collected after dendritic cell vaccination. CDR3 nucleotides: TGTGCCAGCAGCGTAGTGCCGGACAGGGGTGGGTATGGCTACACCTTC. This sequence encodes CASSVVPDRGGYGYTF.